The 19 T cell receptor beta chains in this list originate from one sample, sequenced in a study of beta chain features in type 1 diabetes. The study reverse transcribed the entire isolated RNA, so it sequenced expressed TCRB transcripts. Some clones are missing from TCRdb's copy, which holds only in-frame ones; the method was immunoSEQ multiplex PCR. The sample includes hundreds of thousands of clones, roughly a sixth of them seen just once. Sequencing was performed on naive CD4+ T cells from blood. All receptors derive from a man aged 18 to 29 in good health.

CDR3 amino acids: CASSTPPEGTEAFF. CDR3 nucleotides: TGTGCCAGCTCGACCCCCCCGGAAGGGACTGAAGCTTTCTTT. This chain connects TRBV9 to TRBJ1-1; D gene ambiguous. The CDR3 has 14 amino acids. Trimming cost V 7 bases and J 5 bases, with 18 bases left between them. Germline V gives CDR1 SGDLS, CDR2 YYNGEE.

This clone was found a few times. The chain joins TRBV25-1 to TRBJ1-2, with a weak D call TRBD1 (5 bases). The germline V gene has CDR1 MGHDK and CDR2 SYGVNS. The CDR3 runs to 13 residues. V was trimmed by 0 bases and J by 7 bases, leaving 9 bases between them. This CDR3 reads CASSEYIGTGYTF. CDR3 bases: TGTGCCAGCAGTGAATATATCGGGACTGGCTACACCTTC.

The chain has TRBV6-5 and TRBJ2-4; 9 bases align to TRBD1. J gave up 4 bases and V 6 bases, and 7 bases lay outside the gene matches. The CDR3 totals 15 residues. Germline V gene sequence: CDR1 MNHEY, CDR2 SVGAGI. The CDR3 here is CASRSSGQGKNIQYF. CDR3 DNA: TGTGCCAGCAGATCATCCGGACAGGGGAAAAACATTCAGTACTTC.

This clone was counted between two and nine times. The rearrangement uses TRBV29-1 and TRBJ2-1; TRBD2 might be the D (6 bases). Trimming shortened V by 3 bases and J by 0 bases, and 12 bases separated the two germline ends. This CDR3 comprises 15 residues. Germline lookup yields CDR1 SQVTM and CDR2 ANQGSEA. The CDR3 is CSVEEFGGSYNEQFF. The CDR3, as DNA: TGCAGCGTTGAGGAGTTCGGGGGCTCCTACAATGAGCAGTTCTTC.

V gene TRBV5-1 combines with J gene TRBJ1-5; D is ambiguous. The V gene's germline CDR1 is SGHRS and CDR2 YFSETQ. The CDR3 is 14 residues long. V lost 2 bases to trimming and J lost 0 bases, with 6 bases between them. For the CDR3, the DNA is TGCGCCAGCAGCTTCGGGGATAGCAATCAGCCCCAGCATTTT. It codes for CASSFGDSNQPQHF.

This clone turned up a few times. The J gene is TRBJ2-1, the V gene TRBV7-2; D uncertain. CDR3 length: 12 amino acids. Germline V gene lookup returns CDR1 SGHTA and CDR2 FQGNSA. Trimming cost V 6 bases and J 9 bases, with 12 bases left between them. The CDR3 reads CASSPGVTEQFF. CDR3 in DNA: TGTGCCAGCAGTCCCGGTGTGACTGAGCAGTTCTTC.

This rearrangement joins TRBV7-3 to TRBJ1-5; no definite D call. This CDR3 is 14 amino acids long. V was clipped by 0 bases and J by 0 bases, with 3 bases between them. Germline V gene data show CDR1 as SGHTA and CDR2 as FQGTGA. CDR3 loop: CASSLTSSNQPQHF. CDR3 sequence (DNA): TGTGCCAGCAGCTTAACCAGTAGCAATCAGCCCCAGCATTTT.

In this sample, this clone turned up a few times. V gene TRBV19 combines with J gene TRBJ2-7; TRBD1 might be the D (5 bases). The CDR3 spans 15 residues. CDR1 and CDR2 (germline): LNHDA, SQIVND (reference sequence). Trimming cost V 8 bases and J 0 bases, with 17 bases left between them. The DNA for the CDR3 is TGTGCCAGTGGAGACTCTCAGGGAAGCTCCTACGAGCAGTACTTC. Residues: CASGDSQGSSYEQYF.

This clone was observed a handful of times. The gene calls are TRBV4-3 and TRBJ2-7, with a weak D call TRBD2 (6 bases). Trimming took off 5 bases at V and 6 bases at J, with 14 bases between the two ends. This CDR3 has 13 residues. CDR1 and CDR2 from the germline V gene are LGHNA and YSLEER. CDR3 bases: TGCGCCAGCAGCTCTCTCGGGGGTAGCGAGCAGTACTTC. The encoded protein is CASSSLGGSEQYF.

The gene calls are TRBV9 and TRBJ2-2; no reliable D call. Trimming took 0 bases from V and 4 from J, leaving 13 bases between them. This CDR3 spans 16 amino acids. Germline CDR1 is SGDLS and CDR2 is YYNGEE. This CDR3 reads CASSVGRNRATGELFF. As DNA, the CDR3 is TGTGCCAGCAGCGTAGGGCGTAACAGAGCCACCGGGGAGCTGTTTTTT.

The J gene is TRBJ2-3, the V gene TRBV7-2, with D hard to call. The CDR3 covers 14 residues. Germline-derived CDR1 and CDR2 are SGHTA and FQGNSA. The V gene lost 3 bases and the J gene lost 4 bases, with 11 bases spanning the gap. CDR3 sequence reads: CASSLFSSSDTQYF. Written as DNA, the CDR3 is TGTGCCAGCAGCTTGTTCTCTTCCTCAGATACGCAGTATTTT.

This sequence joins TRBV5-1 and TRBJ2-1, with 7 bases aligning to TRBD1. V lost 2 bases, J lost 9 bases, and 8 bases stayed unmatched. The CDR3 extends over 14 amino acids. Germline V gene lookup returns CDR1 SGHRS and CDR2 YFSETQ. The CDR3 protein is CASSLLTGFGEQFF. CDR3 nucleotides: TGCGCCAGCAGCTTATTGACAGGGTTCGGTGAGCAGTTCTTC.

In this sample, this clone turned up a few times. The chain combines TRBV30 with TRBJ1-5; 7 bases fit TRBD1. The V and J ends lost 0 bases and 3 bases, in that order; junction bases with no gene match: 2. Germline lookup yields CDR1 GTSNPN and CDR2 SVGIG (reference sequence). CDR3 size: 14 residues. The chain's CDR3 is CAWSVDRVNQPQHF. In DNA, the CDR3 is TGTGCCTGGAGTGTTGACAGGGTCAATCAGCCCCAGCATTTT.

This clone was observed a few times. As DNA, the CDR3 is TGTGCCAGCAGCCCCGGACCCTCTGGAAACACCATATATTTT. Translating it yields CASSPGPSGNTIYF. The V and J genes are TRBV7-3 and TRBJ1-3; no reliable D call. The V gene lost 5 bases and the J gene lost 0 bases, with 8 bases spanning the gap. Germline CDR1 SGHTA, CDR2 FQGTGA. This CDR3 spans 14 amino acids.

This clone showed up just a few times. As DNA, the CDR3 is TGTGCCAGCAGCCAAAAGACAGGACCCGGGGCCAACGTCCTGACTTTC. Its protein is CASSQKTGPGANVLTF. V and J are TRBV14 and TRBJ2-6, with D possibly matching TRBD1 (6 bases). V shed 2 bases and J shed 4 bases, with 12 bases lying between them. The germline V gene has CDR1 SGHDN and CDR2 FVKESK. This CDR3 comprises 16 residues.

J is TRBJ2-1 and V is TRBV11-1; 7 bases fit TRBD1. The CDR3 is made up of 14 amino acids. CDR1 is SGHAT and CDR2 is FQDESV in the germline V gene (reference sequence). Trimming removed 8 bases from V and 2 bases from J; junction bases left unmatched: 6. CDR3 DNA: TGTGCCAGCCAGACAGGGCCCACCTACAATGAGCAGTTCTTC. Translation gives CASQTGPTYNEQFF.

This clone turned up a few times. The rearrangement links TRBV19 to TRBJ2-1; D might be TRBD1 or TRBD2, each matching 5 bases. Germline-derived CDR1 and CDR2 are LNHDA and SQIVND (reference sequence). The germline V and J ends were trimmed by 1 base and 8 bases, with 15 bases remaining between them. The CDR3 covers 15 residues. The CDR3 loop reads CASSIVGTVAHEQFF. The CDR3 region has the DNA TGTGCCAGTAGTATAGTAGGGACCGTAGCGCATGAGCAGTTCTTC.

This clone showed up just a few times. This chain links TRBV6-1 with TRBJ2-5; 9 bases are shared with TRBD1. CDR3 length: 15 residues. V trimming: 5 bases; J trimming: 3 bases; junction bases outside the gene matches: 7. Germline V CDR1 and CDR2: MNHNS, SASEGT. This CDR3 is CASSPMTGGKETQYF. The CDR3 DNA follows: TGTGCCAGCAGTCCAATGACAGGGGGGAAAGAGACCCAGTACTTC.

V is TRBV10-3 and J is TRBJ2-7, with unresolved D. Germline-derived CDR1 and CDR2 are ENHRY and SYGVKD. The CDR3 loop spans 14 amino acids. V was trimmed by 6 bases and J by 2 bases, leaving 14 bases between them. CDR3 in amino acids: CAIRLDHSAYEQYF. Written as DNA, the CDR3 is TGTGCCATCAGACTGGACCACTCCGCCTACGAGCAGTACTTC.